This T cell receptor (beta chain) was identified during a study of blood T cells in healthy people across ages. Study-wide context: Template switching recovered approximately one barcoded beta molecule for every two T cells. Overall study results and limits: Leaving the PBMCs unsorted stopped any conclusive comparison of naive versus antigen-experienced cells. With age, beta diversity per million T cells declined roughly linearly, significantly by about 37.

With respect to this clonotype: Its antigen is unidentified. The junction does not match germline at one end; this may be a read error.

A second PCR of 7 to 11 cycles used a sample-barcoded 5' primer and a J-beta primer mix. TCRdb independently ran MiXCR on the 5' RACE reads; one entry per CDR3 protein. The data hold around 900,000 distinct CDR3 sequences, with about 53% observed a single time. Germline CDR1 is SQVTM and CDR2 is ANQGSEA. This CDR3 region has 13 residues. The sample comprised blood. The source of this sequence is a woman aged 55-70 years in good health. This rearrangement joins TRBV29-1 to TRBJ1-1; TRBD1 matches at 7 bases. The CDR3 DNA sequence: TGCAGCGTTCTACAGGGGAGGAACACTGAAGTTTTCTTT. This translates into CSVLQGRNTEVFF.